This T cell receptor (beta chain) was observed in a study of cytomegalovirus exposure and HLA in healthy donors. Background on the study: As released early, the data held 85 million to 95 million unique TCRs from HLA-typed donors. Study-wide findings and caveats: V- and J-gene trimming in TCR beta was tied to a missense DCLRE1C variant by an analysis performed later. Researchers counted roughly 160 TCR beta chains as cytomegalovirus-associated. Most TCR beta V segments were productive about 87% or about 30% of the time in an earlier analysis.

As regards this clone: Antigen unknown.

Researchers ran the PCR with 60 Vbeta and 13 Jbeta primers. The protocol was immunoSEQ multiplex PCR, while the TCRdb copy is restricted to in-frame clones and leaves out a portion. The sample lists about 130,000 clones, roughly 15% occurring once. Germline trimming cut 5 bases from V and 7 bases from J; bases unmatched to any gene: 8. Germline V gene lookup returns CDR1 SGHTA and CDR2 FQGTGA. The CDR3 contains 13 residues. The chain joins TRBV7-3 to TRBJ2-7; 7 nucleotides match TRBD1. Sequenced: PBMCs. The source of this sequence is a female donor in good health and CMV-seropositive. The CDR3 nucleotides are TGTGCCAGCAGCCAGAATATGGGACAGGAGCAGTACTTC. Its translation: CASSQNMGQEQYF.